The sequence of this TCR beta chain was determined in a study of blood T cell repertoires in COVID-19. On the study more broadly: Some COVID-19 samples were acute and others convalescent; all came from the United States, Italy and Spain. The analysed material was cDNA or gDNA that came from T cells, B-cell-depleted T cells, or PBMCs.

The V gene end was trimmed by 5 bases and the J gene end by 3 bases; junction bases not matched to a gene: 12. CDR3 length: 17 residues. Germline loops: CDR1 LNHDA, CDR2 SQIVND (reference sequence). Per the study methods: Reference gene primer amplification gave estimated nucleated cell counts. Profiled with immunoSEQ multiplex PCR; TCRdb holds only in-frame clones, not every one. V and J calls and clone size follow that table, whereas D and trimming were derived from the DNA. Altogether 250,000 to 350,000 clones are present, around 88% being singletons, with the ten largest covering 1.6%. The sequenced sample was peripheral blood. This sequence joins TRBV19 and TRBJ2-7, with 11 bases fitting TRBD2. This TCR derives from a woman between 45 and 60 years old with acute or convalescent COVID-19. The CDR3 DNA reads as TGTGCCAGTAGTCCCGGGACTAGCGGACACCCCATCTACGAGCAGTACTTC. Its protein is CASSPGTSGHPIYEQYF.